This T cell receptor (beta chain) derives from a study of T cells expressing NK-cell markers. The CDR3 is 13 residues long. From germline, CDR1 is KGHSH and CDR2 LQKENI. TCRdb reprocessed the 5' RACE reads and stores each CDR3 protein as one record, lacking DNA. The sample table sets out 400,000 to 450,000 distinct CDR3 sequences. Points on this clonotype: Its antigen is currently unknown.

General study points: The same clonotypes also predominated in the CD3+CD56-NKG2C+ fraction of four donors.

This receptor was taken from a woman between 18 and 70 years old in good health. Sequencing was carried out using blood T cells: a sorted CD56 or NKG2C T cell subset, CD4+ or CD8+ T cells, or bulk PBMC T cells (not recorded which). The rearrangement uses TRBV18 and TRBJ2-1. CDR3 in amino acids: CASSGYTENEQFF.